Given below is one T cell receptor (beta chain) in context. Its antigen is unknown. This entry belongs to a study of OX40 agonist ivuxolimab in advanced cancers. Overall study context: Ivuxolimab, which is an agonistic anti-OX40 (CD134) antibody, was administered to the patients. In three patients, partial responses were observed, one with hepatocellular carcinoma and two with cutaneous melanoma. Findings and caveats of the study: More expanded clones were found, on average, in CD8+ than in CD4+ T cells. Partial responders dosed at 0.1-3.0 mg/kg displayed clonal expansion ranking among the lowest.

V lost 5 bases and J lost 4, with 9 bases in between. Germline V lookup: CDR1 SGHRS, CDR2 YFSETQ. This CDR3 is 13 amino acids long. Only in-frame clones appear in the TCRdb table, and some are missing; sequencing was by immunoSEQ multiplex PCR. The sample yields tens of thousands of clones, 70% to 90% seen once. J is TRBJ1-4 and V is TRBV5-1; D uncertain. The receptor was derived from an adult with an advanced solid tumor such as melanoma, head and neck, liver or kidney cancer. The sample in question was CD4+ or CD8+ T cells sorted from blood, obtained in a trial of the OX40 agonist ivuxolimab. The chain's CDR3 is CASRGRLNEKLFF. The DNA for the CDR3 is TGCGCCAGCAGAGGCAGACTTAATGAAAAACTGTTTTTT.